This TCR beta chain was sequenced during a study of blood T cell repertoires in COVID-19. Study at large: The samples span acute and convalescent COVID-19 from the United States, Italy and Spain. Nucleic acid was either cDNA or gDNA, and it came from T cells, B-cell-depleted T cells, or PBMCs.

Authors' processing steps: Estimates of nucleated cell counts were drawn from the amplification of reference gene primers. TCRdb's table, derived via immunoSEQ multiplex PCR, lists solely in-frame clones and lacks some. The DNA was the basis for D and trimming; V, J and clone size are from that table. Of 180,000 or so clones listed, 85% to 90% were seen once; the top ten hold around 1.5%. CDR1 is SGHAT, CDR2 FQNNGV, per germline. Deletions cut 1 base from V and 1 base from J, with 5 bases between. The CDR3 runs 14 residues. The receptor was derived from a young man with active or convalescent COVID-19. The chain recombines TRBV11-2 with TRBJ2-1; D is possibly TRBD2 (5 bases). The specimen was peripheral blood. The CDR3 here is CASSLAGSYNEQFF. Written as DNA, the CDR3 is TGTGCCAGCAGCTTAGCGGGATCCTACAATGAGCAGTTCTTC.